The 12 T cell receptor beta chains below all came from one sample that was sequenced in a study of control samples from healthy donors and cancer patients. Sequenced by immunoSEQ multiplex PCR; TCRdb stores in-frame clones only, minus some. The data show approximately 150,000 clones, approximately 94% seen once. Sequencing input: blood. All receptors come from a man between 18 and 35 years old in good health.

This chain joins TRBV24-1 and TRBJ2-1, with D hard to call. CDR1 and CDR2 (germline): KGHDR, SFDVKD. Trimming pared 3 bases from V and 3 bases from J, leaving 14 bases between. This CDR3 spans 16 amino acids. The CDR3 nucleotides are TGTGCCACCAGTGATCCCGGTGGAGCGAACTACAATGAGCAGTTCTTC. This codes for CATSDPGGANYNEQFF.

The chain employs TRBV30 and TRBJ1-5, with 7 bases lining up with TRBD1. Losses at the gene ends were 0 bases for V and 4 bases for J; bases not matched to a gene: 12. This CDR3 is 17 amino acids long. The germline gives CDR1 GTSNPN, CDR2 SVGIG (reference sequence). Here the CDR3 DNA reads TGTGCCTGGAGTGTACTTTCCAGGCAGGGGGTTAATCAGCCCCAGCATTTT. Amino acids: CAWSVLSRQGVNQPQHF.

The V gene is TRBV30, the J gene TRBJ2-1, with D uncertain. Trimming left V 0 bases short and J 9 bases short, with 3 bases between. CDR1 is GTSNPN, CDR2 SVGIG, per germline (reference sequence). The CDR3 extends over 10 amino acids. The CDR3: CAWSVGEQFF. The CDR3 nucleotides read TGTGCCTGGAGTGTAGGTGAGCAGTTCTTC.

CDR3 nucleotides: TGTGCCAGCTCGCGGGGGATGAACACTGAAGCTTTCTTT. Translating gives CASSRGMNTEAFF. V and J are TRBV2 and TRBJ1-1, with D perhaps TRBD1 (5 bases). Germline V lookup: CDR1 SNHLY, CDR2 FYNNEI. The CDR3 consists of 13 residues. Trimming shortened V by 8 bases and J by 0 bases, and 10 bases separated the two germline ends.

The chain recombines TRBV2 with TRBJ2-5, with D perhaps matching TRBD1 or TRBD2 (5 bases each). Germline loops: CDR1 SNHLY, CDR2 FYNNEI. The germline V and J ends were trimmed by 4 bases and 10 bases, with 13 bases remaining between them. The CDR3 covers 12 residues. In nucleotides, the CDR3 is TGTGCCAGCAGTGTAGGACTCCAGGGCCAGTACTTC. Translating gives CASSVGLQGQYF.

The genes are TRBV10-3 and TRBJ2-7; the D gene could be TRBD1 or TRBD2 (5 bases each). Per the germline V gene, CDR1 is ENHRY and CDR2 is SYGVKD. This CDR3 region has 14 residues. V lost 5 bases and J 4 bases, leaving 15 bases between the germline ends. The CDR3 sequence: CAISPPPGPYEQYF. CDR3 nucleotides: TGTGCCATCAGTCCCCCCCCGGGGCCTTACGAGCAGTACTTC.

The chain carries TRBV27 and TRBJ1-1; 7 positions match TRBD1. J gave up 5 bases and V 4 bases, and 7 bases lay outside the gene matches. Germline loops: CDR1 MNHEY, CDR2 SMNVEV (reference sequence). This CDR3 spans 14 amino acids. Here the CDR3 DNA reads TGTGCCAGCAGTTACAGGGGTTTAGAGACTGAAGCTTTCTTT. It yields the protein CASSYRGLETEAFF.

The rearrangement links TRBV13 to TRBJ1-5; 7 bases map to TRBD1. In germline, CDR1 is PRHDT, CDR2 FYEKMQ (reference sequence). The CDR3 runs to 16 residues. The ends lost 5 bases at V and 6 bases at J; junction bases unmatched: 13. CDR3 region: CASSIRGARGTQPQHF. The CDR3 DNA reads TGTGCCAGCAGCATCAGGGGGGCAAGAGGGACTCAGCCCCAGCATTTT.

The rearrangement joins TRBV13 to TRBJ2-1; D gene ambiguous. Germline lookup yields CDR1 PRHDT and CDR2 FYEKMQ (reference sequence). This CDR3 contains 11 residues. V was shortened by 5 bases and J by 4 bases, with 3 bases between the two germline ends. This CDR3 reads CASSNYNEQFF. The DNA for the CDR3 is TGTGCCAGCAGCAATTACAATGAGCAGTTCTTC.

The chain carries TRBV7-2 and TRBJ1-1; D might be TRBD1 (5 bases). The CDR3 totals 14 residues. Germline V gives CDR1 SGHTA, CDR2 FQGNSA. V was pared by 5 bases and J by 4 bases, with 14 bases between. CDR3 coding DNA: TGTGCCAGCAGCCACAGGCGGGGCATCACTGAAGCTTTCTTT. It encodes CASSHRRGITEAFF.

CDR3 bases: TGTGCCAGCAGCCCGACGGACTTCGAGATAAATGAAAAACTGTTTTTT. Protein: CASSPTDFEINEKLFF. The J gene is TRBJ1-4, the V gene TRBV7-9; no reliable D call. In germline, CDR1 is SEHNR, CDR2 FQNEAQ (reference sequence). The CDR3 length is 16 residues. Trimming cost V 5 bases and J 5 bases, with 18 bases left between them.

The chain uses TRBV7-2 and TRBJ2-3, with 11 bases that match TRBD2. With 3 bases clipped from V and 4 bases from J, the junction kept 6 bases outside the gene matches. The CDR3 has 16 residues. Germline loops: CDR1 SGHTA, CDR2 FQGNSA. CDR3 region: CASSFPGLAAPDTQYF. Here the CDR3 DNA reads TGTGCCAGCAGCTTCCCGGGACTAGCGGCTCCAGATACGCAGTATTTT. Drawing the rest from reference TRBV7-2 and TRBJ2-3, the complete variable domain is GAGVSQSPSNKVTEKGKDVELRCDPISGHTALYWYRQSLGQGLEFLIYFQGNSAPDKSGLPSDRFSAERTGGSVSTLTIQRTQQEDSAVYLCASSFPGLAAPDTQYFGPGTRLTVL.